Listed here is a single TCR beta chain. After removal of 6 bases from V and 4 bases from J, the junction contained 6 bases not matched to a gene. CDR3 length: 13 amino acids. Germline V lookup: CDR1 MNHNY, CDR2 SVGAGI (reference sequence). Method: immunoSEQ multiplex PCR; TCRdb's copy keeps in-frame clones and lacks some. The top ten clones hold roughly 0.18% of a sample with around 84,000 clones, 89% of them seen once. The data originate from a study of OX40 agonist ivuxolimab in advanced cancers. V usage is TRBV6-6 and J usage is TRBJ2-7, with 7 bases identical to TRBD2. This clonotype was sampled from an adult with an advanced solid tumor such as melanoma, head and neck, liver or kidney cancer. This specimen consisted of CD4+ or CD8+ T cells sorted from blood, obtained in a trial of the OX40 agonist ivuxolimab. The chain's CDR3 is CASSRAGVYEQYF. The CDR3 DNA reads TGTGCCAGCAGCAGGGCGGGAGTATACGAGCAGTACTTC.